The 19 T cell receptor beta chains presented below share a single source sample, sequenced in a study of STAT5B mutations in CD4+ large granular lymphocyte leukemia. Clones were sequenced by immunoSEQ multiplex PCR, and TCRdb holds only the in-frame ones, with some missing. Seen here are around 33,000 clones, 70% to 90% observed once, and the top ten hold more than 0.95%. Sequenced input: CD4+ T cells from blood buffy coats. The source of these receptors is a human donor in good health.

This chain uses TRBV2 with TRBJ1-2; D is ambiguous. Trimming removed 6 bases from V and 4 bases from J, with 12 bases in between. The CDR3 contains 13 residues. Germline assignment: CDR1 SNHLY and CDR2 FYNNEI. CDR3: CASSSEDSYGYTF. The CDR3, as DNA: TGTGCCAGCAGCAGTGAGGATAGCTATGGCTACACCTTC.

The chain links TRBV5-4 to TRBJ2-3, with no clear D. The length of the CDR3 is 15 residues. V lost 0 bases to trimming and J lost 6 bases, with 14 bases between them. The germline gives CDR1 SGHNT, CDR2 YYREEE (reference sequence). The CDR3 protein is CASSLGLVRSDTQYF. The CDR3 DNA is TGTGCCAGCAGCTTGGGCCTAGTGCGGTCGGATACGCAGTATTTT.

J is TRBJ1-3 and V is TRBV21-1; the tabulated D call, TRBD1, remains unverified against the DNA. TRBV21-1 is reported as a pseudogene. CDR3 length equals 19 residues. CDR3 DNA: TGTGCCAGCAGCAAACAGGGCGGGGAGGACAGGGTCTCTGGAAACACCATATATTTT. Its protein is CASSKQGGEDRVSGNTIYF.

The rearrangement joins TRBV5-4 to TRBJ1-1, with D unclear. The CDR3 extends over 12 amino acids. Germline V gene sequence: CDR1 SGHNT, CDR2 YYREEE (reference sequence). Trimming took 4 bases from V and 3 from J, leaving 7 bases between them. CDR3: CASSATHTEAFF. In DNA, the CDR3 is TGTGCCAGCAGCGCCACCCACACTGAAGCTTTCTTT.

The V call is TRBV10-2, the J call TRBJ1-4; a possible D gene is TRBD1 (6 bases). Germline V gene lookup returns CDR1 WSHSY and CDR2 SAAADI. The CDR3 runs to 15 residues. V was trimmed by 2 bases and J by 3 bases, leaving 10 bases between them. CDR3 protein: CASSERGGSNEKLFF. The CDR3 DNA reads TGCGCCAGCAGTGAGAGAGGGGGATCTAATGAAAAACTGTTTTTT.

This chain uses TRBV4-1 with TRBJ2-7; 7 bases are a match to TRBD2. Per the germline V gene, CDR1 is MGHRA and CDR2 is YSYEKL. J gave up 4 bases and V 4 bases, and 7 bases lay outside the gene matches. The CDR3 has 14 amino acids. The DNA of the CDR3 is TGCGCCAGCAGCCTTGGACTAGTTTTTTACGAGCAGTACTTC. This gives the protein CASSLGLVFYEQYF.

The CDR3: CASSLVKAETQYF. In nucleotides, the CDR3 is TGTGCCAGCAGCTTAGTGAAGGCGGAGACCCAGTACTTC. The rearrangement links TRBV7-2 to TRBJ2-5; D gene ambiguous. V was shortened by 1 base and J by 5 bases, with 8 bases between the two germline ends. This CDR3 contains 13 residues. Germline loops: CDR1 SGHTA, CDR2 FQGNSA.

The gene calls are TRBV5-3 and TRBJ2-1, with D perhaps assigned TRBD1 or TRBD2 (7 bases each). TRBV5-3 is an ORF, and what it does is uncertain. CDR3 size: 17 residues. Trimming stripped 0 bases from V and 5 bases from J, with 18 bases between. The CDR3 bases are TGTGCCAGAAGCTTGGGGAGGGAGGGGGCGAGGAACAATGAGCAGTTCTTC. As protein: CARSLGREGARNNEQFF.

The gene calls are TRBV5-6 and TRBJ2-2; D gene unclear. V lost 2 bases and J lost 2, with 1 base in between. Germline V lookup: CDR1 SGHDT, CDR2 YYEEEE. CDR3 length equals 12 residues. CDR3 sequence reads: CASSFNTGELFF. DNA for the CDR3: TGTGCCAGCAGCTTTAACACCGGGGAGCTGTTTTTT.

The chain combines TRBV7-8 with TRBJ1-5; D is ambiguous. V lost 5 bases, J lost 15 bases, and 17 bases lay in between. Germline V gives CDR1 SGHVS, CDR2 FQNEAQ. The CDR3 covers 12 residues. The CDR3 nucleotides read TGTGCCAGCAGCGCCTGGGGAGGAGGGTTGCATTTT. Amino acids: CASSAWGGGLHF.

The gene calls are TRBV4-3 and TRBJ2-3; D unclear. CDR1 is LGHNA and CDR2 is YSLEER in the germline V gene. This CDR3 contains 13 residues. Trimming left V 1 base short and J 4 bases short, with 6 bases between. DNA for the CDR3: TGCGCCAGCAGCCAAGGGACCTCAGATACGCAGTATTTT. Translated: CASSQGTSDTQYF.

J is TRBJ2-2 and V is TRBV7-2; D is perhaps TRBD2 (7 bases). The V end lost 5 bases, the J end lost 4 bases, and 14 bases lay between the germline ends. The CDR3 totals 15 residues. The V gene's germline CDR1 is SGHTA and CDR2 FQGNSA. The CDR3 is CASSAGARTTGELFF. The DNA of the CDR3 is TGTGCCAGCAGCGCGGGGGCCCGGACCACCGGGGAGCTGTTTTTT.

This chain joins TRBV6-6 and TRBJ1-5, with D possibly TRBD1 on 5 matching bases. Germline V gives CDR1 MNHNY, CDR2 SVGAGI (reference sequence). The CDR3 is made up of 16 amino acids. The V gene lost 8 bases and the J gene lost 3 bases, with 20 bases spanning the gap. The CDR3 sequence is CASAPGGRGSNQPQHF. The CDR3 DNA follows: TGTGCCAGCGCACCCGGGGGTCGAGGGTCCAATCAGCCCCAGCATTTT.

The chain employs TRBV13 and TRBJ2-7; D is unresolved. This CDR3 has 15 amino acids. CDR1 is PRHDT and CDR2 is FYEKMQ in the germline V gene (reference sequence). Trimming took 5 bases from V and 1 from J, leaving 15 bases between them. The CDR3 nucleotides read TGTGCCAGCAGCCATCCGCCATTTCAGTCCTACGAGCAGTACTTC. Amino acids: CASSHPPFQSYEQYF.

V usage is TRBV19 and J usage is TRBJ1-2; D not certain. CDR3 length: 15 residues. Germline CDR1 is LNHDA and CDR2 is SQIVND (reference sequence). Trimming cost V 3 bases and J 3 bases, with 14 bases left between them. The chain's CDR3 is CASSIKADIDYGYTF. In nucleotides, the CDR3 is TGTGCCAGTAGTATCAAGGCAGATATTGACTATGGCTACACCTTC.

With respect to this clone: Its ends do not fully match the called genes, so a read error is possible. In nucleotides, the CDR3 is TGTGCCAGCAGCTTAGCGCCGGATACCTACGATGAGCAGTTCTTC. Its protein product is CASSLAPDTYDEQFF. The V and J genes are TRBV7-6 and TRBJ2-1; the D is unclear. CDR3 length equals 15 residues. Germline V gives CDR1 SGHVS, CDR2 FNYEAQ. The full variable domain, in which reference TRBV7-6 and TRBJ2-1 provide the parts outside the CDR3, is GAGVSQSPRYKVTKRGQDVALRCDPISGHVSLYWYRQALGQGPEFLTYFNYEAQQDKSGLPNDRFSAERPEGSISTLTIQRTEQRDSAMYRCASSLAPDTYDEQFFGPGTRLTVL.

The CDR3 is CASSGGVYGYTF. Here the CDR3 DNA reads TGTGCCAGCTCGGGAGGGGTCTATGGCTACACCTTC. The gene calls are TRBV18 and TRBJ1-2; D is perhaps TRBD1 (5 bases). Germline CDR1 is KGHSH and CDR2 is LQKENI. The CDR3 loop spans 12 amino acids. The V and J ends lost 6 bases and 4 bases respectively, with 9 bases between them.

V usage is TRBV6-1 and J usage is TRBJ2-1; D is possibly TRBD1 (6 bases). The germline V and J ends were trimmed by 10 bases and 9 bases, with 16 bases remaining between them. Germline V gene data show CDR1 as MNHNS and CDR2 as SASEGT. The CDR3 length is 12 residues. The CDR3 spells CAIQGSVREQFF. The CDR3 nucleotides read TGTGCCATCCAGGGGTCAGTTCGTGAGCAGTTCTTC.

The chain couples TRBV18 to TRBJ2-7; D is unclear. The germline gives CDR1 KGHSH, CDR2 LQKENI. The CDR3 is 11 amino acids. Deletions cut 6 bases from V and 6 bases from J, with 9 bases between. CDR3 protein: CASSYGSEQYF. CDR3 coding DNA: TGTGCCAGCTCCTACGGAAGCGAGCAGTACTTC.